This entry lists 10 T cell receptor beta chains sequenced from one sample in a study of T cell responses to AZD1222 COVID-19 vaccine. Profiled with immunoSEQ multiplex PCR; TCRdb holds only in-frame clones, not every one. The table lists about 100,000 clones, approximately 86% of them singletons. The material sequenced was peripheral blood, taken on day 0 of AZD1222 vaccination. These TCRs come from an adult in good health.

Only a few counts were recorded for this clone. The V and J genes are TRBV29-1 and TRBJ2-7, with D unresolved. The CDR3 spans 14 residues. The V gene's germline CDR1 is SQVTM and CDR2 ANQGSEA. V lost 4 bases and J lost 2, with 15 bases in between. The CDR3 sequence: CSVVSGRGTYEQYF. CDR3 DNA sequence: TGCAGCGTTGTAAGTGGGCGAGGAACCTACGAGCAGTACTTC.

The V call is TRBV6-5, the J call TRBJ1-1; 10 nucleotides align to TRBD1. Germline loops: CDR1 MNHEY, CDR2 SVGAGI. After removal of 2 bases from V and 4 bases from J, the junction contained 7 bases not matched to a gene. CDR3 size: 16 residues. The CDR3 sequence: CASSYVGTGEGTEAFF. CDR3 DNA: TGTGCCAGCAGTTACGTGGGGACAGGGGAAGGCACTGAAGCTTTCTTT.

The chain uses TRBV5-4 and TRBJ2-5; D gene ambiguous. The length of the CDR3 is 13 residues. Germline V gives CDR1 SGHNT, CDR2 YYREEE (reference sequence). V gave up 4 bases and J gave up 0 bases, with 7 bases separating them. CDR3 nucleotides: TGTGCCAGCAGCCCCACAGACCAAGAGACCCAGTACTTC. Its protein product is CASSPTDQETQYF.

CDR3 DNA sequence: TGTGCCAGCAGCCAATCCGGGACTAGTTCGTTCTTC. Translation gives CASSQSGTSSFF. The V gene is TRBV16, the J gene TRBJ2-1; 8 nucleotides agree with TRBD2. From germline, CDR1 is KGHSY and CDR2 FQNENV. The junction had 4 bases not matched to a gene; V was cut back by 0 bases and J by 15 bases. CDR3 length: 12 residues.

The chain has TRBV5-6 and TRBJ1-5; TRBD1 agrees at 11 bases. J was trimmed by 6 bases and V by 2 bases; bases with no gene match: 7. The CDR3 has 16 residues. The germline V gene encodes CDR1 SGHDT and CDR2 YYEEEE. In DNA form, the CDR3 reads TGTGCCAGCAGCTTTTATCGGACAGGGGGCTCTCAGCCCCAGCATTTT. Encoded protein: CASSFYRTGGSQPQHF.

The rearrangement uses TRBV18 and TRBJ1-3; TRBD1 aligns across 9 bases. With V trimmed by 3 bases and J by 0 bases, 3 bases remained unmatched. Germline CDR1 is KGHSH and CDR2 is LQKENI. This CDR3 contains 16 residues. CDR3 protein: CASSPPGQGSGNTIYF. The DNA of the CDR3 is TGTGCCAGCTCACCGCCGGGACAGGGCTCTGGAAACACCATATATTTT. The full variable domain, completed using reference TRBV18 and TRBJ1-3, is NAGVMQNPRHLVRRRGQEARLRCSPMKGHSHVYWYRQLPEEGLKFMVYLQKENIIDESGMPKERFSAEFPKEGPSILRIQQVVRGDSAAYFCASSPPGQGSGNTIYFGEGSWLTVV.

This chain uses TRBV4-2 with TRBJ1-2; TRBD1 might be the D (5 bases). The CDR3 is 17 amino acids. V was cut by 3 bases and J by 5 bases, with 22 bases left in between. Germline V gives CDR1 LGHNA, CDR2 YNFKEQ. This chain's CDR3 is CASSHDTISGTAYGYTF. The CDR3, as DNA: TGTGCCAGCAGCCATGACACGATTTCCGGGACGGCATATGGCTACACCTTC.

The rearrangement links TRBV20-1 to TRBJ1-2; 8 bases fit TRBD1. CDR3 length: 14 residues. V gave up 3 bases and J gave up 5 bases; unmatched junction bases: 8. From germline, CDR1 is DFQATT and CDR2 SNEGSKA (reference sequence). The CDR3 spells CSASPPGGRYGYTF. The CDR3 DNA reads TGCAGTGCTAGTCCTCCAGGGGGCCGTTATGGCTACACCTTC.

The chain employs TRBV27 and TRBJ1-2, with D tentatively TRBD1 (6 bases). The CDR3 contains 15 residues. Trimming took off 5 bases at V and 5 bases at J, with 18 bases between the two ends. Germline V gene sequence: CDR1 MNHEY, CDR2 SMNVEV (reference sequence). The CDR3 loop is CASSNPKGGFYGYTF. The CDR3 nucleotides are TGTGCCAGCAGTAACCCAAAAGGGGGGTTTTATGGCTACACCTTC.

This chain links TRBV6-5 with TRBJ1-5; D may be TRBD1 (6 bases). CDR3 length: 15 residues. The germline V and J ends were trimmed by 6 bases and 0 bases, with 12 bases remaining between them. Germline values: CDR1 MNHEY, CDR2 SVGAGI. This CDR3 is CASSTQGGSNQPQHF. CDR3 nucleotides: TGTGCCAGCAGCACACAGGGTGGTAGCAATCAGCCCCAGCATTTT.